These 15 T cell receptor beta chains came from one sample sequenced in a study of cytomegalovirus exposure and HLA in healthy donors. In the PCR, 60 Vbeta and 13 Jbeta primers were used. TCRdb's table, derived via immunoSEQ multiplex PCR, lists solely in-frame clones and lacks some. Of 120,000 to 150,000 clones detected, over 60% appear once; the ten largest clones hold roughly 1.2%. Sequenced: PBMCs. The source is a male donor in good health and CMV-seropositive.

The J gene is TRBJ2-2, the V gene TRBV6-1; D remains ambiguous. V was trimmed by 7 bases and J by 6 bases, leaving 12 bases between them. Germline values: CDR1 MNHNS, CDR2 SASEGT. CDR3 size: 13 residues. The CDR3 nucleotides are TGTGCCAGCAACCCTATGAAACCCGGGGAGCTGTTTTTT. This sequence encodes CASNPMKPGELFF.

CDR3 coding DNA: TGCGCCAGCAGCTTGGGCGCGGGAGGGCCAACAGATACGCAGTATTTT. Its translation: CASSLGAGGPTDTQYF. This rearrangement joins TRBV5-1 to TRBJ2-3; TRBD2 agrees at 9 bases. V shed 0 bases and J 3 bases; nucleotides not matched to a gene: 5. The CDR3 consists of 16 residues. Germline loops: CDR1 SGHRS, CDR2 YFSETQ. Full variable domain (rest looked up from reference TRBV5-1 and TRBJ2-3): KAGVTQTPRYLIKTRGQQVTLSCSPISGHRSVSWYQQTPGQGLQFLFEYFSETQRNKGNFPGRFSGRQFSNSRSEMNVSTLELGDSALYLCASSLGAGGPTDTQYFGPGTRLTVL.

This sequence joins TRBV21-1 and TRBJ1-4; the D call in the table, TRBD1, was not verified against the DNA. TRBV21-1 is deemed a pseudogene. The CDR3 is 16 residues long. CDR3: CASSHDRGATNEKLFF. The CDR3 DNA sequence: TGTGCCAGCAGCCATGACAGGGGGGCAACTAATGAAAAACTGTTTTTT.

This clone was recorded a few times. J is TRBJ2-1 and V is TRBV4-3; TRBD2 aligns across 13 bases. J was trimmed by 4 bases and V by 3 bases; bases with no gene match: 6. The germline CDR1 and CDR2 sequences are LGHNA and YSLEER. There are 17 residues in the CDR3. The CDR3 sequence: CASSHFGGLAGYNEQFF. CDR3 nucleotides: TGCGCCAGCAGCCATTTCGGGGGACTAGCGGGATACAATGAGCAGTTCTTC.

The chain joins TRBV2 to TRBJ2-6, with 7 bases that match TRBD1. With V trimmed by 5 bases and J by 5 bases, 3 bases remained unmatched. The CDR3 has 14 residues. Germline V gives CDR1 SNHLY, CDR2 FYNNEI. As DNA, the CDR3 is TGTGCCAGCAGTCAGGGGGTCTGGGCCAACGTCCTGACTTTC. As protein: CASSQGVWANVLTF.

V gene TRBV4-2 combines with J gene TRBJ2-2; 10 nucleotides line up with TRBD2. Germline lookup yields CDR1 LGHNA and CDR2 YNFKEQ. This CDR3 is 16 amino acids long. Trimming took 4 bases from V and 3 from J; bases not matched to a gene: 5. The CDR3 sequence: CASSPLSGGDTGELFF. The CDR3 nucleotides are TGTGCCAGCAGCCCCCTCAGCGGGGGGGACACCGGGGAGCTGTTTTTT.

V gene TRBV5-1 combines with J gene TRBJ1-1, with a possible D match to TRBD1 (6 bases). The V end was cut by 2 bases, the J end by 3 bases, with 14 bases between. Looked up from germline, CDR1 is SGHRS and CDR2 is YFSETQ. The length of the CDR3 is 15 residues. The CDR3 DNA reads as TGCGCCAGCAGCTTAGACAGGTTTGGGGACACTGAAGCTTTCTTT. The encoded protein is CASSLDRFGDTEAFF.

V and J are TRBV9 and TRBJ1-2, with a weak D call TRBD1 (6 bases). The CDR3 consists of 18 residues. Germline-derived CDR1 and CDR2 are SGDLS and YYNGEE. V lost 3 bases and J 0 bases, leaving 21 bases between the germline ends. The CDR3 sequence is CASSASGDTGLTNYGYTF. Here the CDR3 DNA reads TGTGCCAGCAGCGCCAGTGGGGATACAGGGCTAACTAACTATGGCTACACCTTC.

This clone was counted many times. The CDR3 loop reads CASTRDTDSYNEQFF. In nucleotides, the CDR3 is TGTGCCAGCACCCGAGATACTGACTCCTACAATGAGCAGTTCTTC. The chain is built from TRBV2 and TRBJ2-1; D gene unclear. The CDR3 extends over 15 amino acids. Germline lookup yields CDR1 SNHLY and CDR2 FYNNEI. The V end lost 7 bases, the J end lost 0 bases, and 13 bases lay between the germline ends.

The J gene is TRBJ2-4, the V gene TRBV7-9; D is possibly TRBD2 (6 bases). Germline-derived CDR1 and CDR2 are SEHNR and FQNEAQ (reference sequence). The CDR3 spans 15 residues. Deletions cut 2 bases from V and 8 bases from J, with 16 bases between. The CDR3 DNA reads TGTGCCAGCAGCTTAATCCCGGCGGGGCGCGACATTCAGTACTTC. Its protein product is CASSLIPAGRDIQYF.

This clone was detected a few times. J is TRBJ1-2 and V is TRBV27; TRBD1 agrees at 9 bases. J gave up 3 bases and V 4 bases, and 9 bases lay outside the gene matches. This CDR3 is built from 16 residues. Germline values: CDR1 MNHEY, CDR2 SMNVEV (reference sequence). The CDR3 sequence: CASSSFRRDRDYGYTF. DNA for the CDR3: TGTGCCAGCAGTTCATTCCGACGGGACAGGGACTATGGCTACACCTTC.

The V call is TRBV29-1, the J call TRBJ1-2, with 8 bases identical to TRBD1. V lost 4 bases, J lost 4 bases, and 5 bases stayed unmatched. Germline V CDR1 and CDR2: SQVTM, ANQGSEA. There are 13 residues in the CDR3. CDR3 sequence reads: CSVATGVGYGYTF. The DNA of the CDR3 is TGCAGCGTTGCGACAGGGGTGGGCTATGGCTACACCTTC.

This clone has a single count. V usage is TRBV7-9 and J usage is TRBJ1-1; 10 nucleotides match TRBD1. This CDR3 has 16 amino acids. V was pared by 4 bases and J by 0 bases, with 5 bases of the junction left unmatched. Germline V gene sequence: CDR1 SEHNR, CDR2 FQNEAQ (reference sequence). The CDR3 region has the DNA TGTGCCAGCAGCTACGGACAGGGGGTTATGAACACTGAAGCTTTCTTT. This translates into CASSYGQGVMNTEAFF.

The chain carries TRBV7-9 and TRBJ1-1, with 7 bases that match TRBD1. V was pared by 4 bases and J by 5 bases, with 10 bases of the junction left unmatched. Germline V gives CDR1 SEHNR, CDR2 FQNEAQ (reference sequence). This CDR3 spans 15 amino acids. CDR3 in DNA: TGTGCCAGCAGCTGGGTCGGGAGGGGGCGAACTGAAGCTTTCTTT. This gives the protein CASSWVGRGRTEAFF.

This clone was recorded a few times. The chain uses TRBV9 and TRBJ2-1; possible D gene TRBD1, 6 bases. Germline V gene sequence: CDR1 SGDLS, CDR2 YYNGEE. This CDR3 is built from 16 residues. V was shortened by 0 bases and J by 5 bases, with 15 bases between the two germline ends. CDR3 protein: CASSVADSGANNEQFF. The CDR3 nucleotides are TGTGCCAGCAGCGTAGCGGACAGTGGCGCCAACAATGAGCAGTTCTTC.